The 30 T cell receptor beta chains in this list originate from one sample, sequenced in a study of T cell changes during pregnancy in multiple sclerosis. This table comes from immunoSEQ multiplex PCR, and its TCRdb copy is limited to in-frame clones, with some not included. The sample records 65,000 to 90,000 clones, 85% to 95% being singletons. This material consisted of peripheral blood, taken before pregnancy. These receptors were collected from a female donor with multiple sclerosis, enrolled in a pregnancy study.

The gene calls are TRBV7-2 and TRBJ2-1; 11 bases are a match to TRBD2. The CDR3 sequence is 18 residues long. The V segment lost 4 bases and the J segment 9 bases; nucleotides outside the gene matches: 17. The germline V gene has CDR1 SGHTA and CDR2 FQGNSA. CDR3 amino acids: CASSWGATSGIGGGEQFF. CDR3 DNA: TGTGCCAGCAGCTGGGGGGCGACTAGCGGGATAGGGGGAGGTGAGCAGTTCTTC.

The rearrangement links TRBV7-9 to TRBJ1-4; no firm D call. The V and J ends lost 3 bases and 8 bases respectively, with 16 bases between them. This CDR3 contains 15 residues. The germline gives CDR1 SEHNR, CDR2 FQNEAQ (reference sequence). CDR3 coding DNA: TGTGCCAGCAGCTTTAACACACCCCCCGTCGAAAAACTGTTTTTT. It translates to CASSFNTPPVEKLFF.

The genes are TRBV30 and TRBJ1-2, with D possibly matching TRBD1 (5 bases). The CDR3 has 10 residues. V lost 8 bases and J lost 6, with 10 bases in between. Germline V gives CDR1 GTSNPN, CDR2 SVGIG (reference sequence). CDR3 nucleotide sequence: TGTGCCAGTACAGGTGATGGCTACACCTTC. It specifies CASTGDGYTF.

This chain joins TRBV4-3 and TRBJ2-7; D remains unclear. Germline V gene sequence: CDR1 LGHNA, CDR2 YSLEER. V was pared by 0 bases and J by 1 base, with 10 bases between. This CDR3 is 15 amino acids long. The CDR3 DNA follows: TGCGCCAGCAGCCAAGATCGGTACAGTTCCTACGAGCAGTACTTC. This codes for CASSQDRYSSYEQYF.

The chain employs TRBV19 and TRBJ1-3, with 7 bases that match TRBD1. The length of the CDR3 is 15 residues. J was trimmed by 3 bases and V by 5 bases; bases with no gene match: 7. Germline V gene sequence: CDR1 LNHDA, CDR2 SQIVND (reference sequence). This CDR3 is CASSDLQGFGNTIYF. CDR3 sequence (DNA): TGTGCCAGTAGTGATTTACAGGGGTTTGGAAACACCATATATTTT.

The V call is TRBV7-9, the J call TRBJ2-1; 13 nucleotides match TRBD2. V trimming: 5 bases; J trimming: 7 bases; junction bases outside the gene matches: 5. Germline CDR1 and CDR2: SEHNR and FQNEAQ (reference sequence). This CDR3 has 15 residues. CDR3 sequence: CASSPGLAGENEQFF. CDR3 DNA sequence: TGTGCCAGCAGCCCCGGACTAGCGGGAGAAAATGAGCAGTTCTTC.

The chain uses TRBV7-2 and TRBJ1-2, with D perhaps TRBD1 (6 bases). V shed 4 bases and J shed 2 bases, with 11 bases lying between them. The CDR3 loop spans 14 amino acids. Per germline, CDR1 SGHTA and CDR2 FQGNSA. Here the CDR3 reads CASSSWGLNYGYTF. As DNA, the CDR3 is TGTGCCAGCAGCTCATGGGGGCTGAACTATGGCTACACCTTC.

This rearrangement joins TRBV30 to TRBJ2-5, with D maybe TRBD1 (5 bases). This CDR3 has 16 residues. The V end was cut by 0 bases, the J end by 2 bases, with 16 bases between. Germline V lookup: CDR1 GTSNPN, CDR2 SVGIG (reference sequence). DNA for the CDR3: TGTGCCTGGAGTGTACGGTCGTGGGGCCCACAAGAGACCCAGTACTTC. Encoded protein: CAWSVRSWGPQETQYF.

The chain combines TRBV5-1 with TRBJ1-3; 9 nucleotides line up with TRBD1. The CDR3 covers 17 residues. Germline V lookup: CDR1 SGHRS, CDR2 YFSETQ. Unmatched junction bases numbered 4, after V lost 0 bases and J lost 0 bases. The CDR3 nucleotides read TGCGCCAGCAGCTTGGATCTGGGACAGGGCTCTGGAAACACCATATATTTT. Translated, it gives CASSLDLGQGSGNTIYF.

This sequence joins TRBV20-1 and TRBJ2-1; D gene uncertain. In germline, CDR1 is DFQATT, CDR2 SNEGSKA (reference sequence). Trimming cost V 0 bases and J 7 bases, with 4 bases left between them. This CDR3 has 11 residues. CDR3 sequence: CSARERNEQFF. The CDR3 bases are TGCAGTGCTAGAGAGAGAAATGAGCAGTTCTTC.

The chain employs TRBV7-6 and TRBJ2-1; 10 nucleotides match TRBD2. The CDR3 runs to 14 residues. Germline-derived CDR1 and CDR2 are SGHVS and FNYEAQ. J gave up 8 bases and V 8 bases, and 9 bases lay outside the gene matches. In DNA form, the CDR3 reads TGTGCCAGCCGGGGGAGCGGGAGGGTCTATGAGCAGTTCTTC. Its protein is CASRGSGRVYEQFF.

The rearrangement joins TRBV14 to TRBJ2-5; TRBD2 might be the D (5 bases). The CDR3 consists of 15 residues. Germline V gene lookup returns CDR1 SGHDN and CDR2 FVKESK. V lost 1 base, J lost 9 bases, and 18 bases lay in between. In nucleotides, the CDR3 is TGTGCCAGCAGCCAAGTCCGAGGGCCGACTGTGTCCCAGTACTTC. It translates to CASSQVRGPTVSQYF.

The rearrangement joins TRBV19 to TRBJ2-1; TRBD2 is a possible D gene (5 bases). The CDR3 spans 15 residues. The germline V gene encodes CDR1 LNHDA and CDR2 SQIVND (reference sequence). Trimming took off 3 bases at V and 5 bases at J, with 14 bases between the two ends. The CDR3: CASSMGPSGNNEQFF. CDR3 coding DNA: TGTGCCAGTAGTATGGGTCCCAGCGGTAACAATGAGCAGTTCTTC.

The chain joins TRBV7-9 to TRBJ2-3; 9 nucleotides agree with TRBD2. The length of the CDR3 is 15 residues. CDR1 and CDR2 (germline): SEHNR, FQNEAQ (reference sequence). Trimming took 5 bases from V and 0 from J; bases not matched to a gene: 3. The CDR3 reads CASSPSGISTDTQYF. Written as DNA, the CDR3 is TGTGCCAGCAGCCCTAGCGGGATTAGCACAGATACGCAGTATTTT. Supplemented by reference TRBV7-9 and TRBJ2-3, the full variable domain reads DTGVSQNPRHKITKRGQNVTFRCDPISEHNRLYWYRQTLGQGPEFLTYFQNEAQLEKSRLLSDRFSAERPKGSFSTLEIQRTEQGDSAMYLCASSPSGISTDTQYFGPGTRLTVL.

The rearrangement links TRBV25-1 to TRBJ1-2, with D unresolved. The germline V gene encodes CDR1 MGHDK and CDR2 SYGVNS. Trimming removed 1 base at V and 0 bases at J, with 9 bases between. The CDR3 length is 15 residues. CDR3 sequence (DNA): TGTGCCAGCAGTGAATCCTCGGCGGCTAACTATGGCTACACCTTC. It specifies CASSESSAANYGYTF.

CDR3 nucleotide sequence: TGTGCCAGCTCACCTACAGCGGGCGCCAATGAGCAGTTCTTC. Its protein product is CASSPTAGANEQFF. This sequence joins TRBV18 and TRBJ2-1, with a weak D call TRBD2 (6 bases). The ends were cut back, 3 bases at V and 6 bases at J, with 12 bases in the middle. The CDR3 length is 14 residues. The germline V gene has CDR1 KGHSH and CDR2 LQKENI.

The J gene is TRBJ2-1, the V gene TRBV5-1; TRBD1 matches 11 bases. CDR1 is SGHRS and CDR2 is YFSETQ in the germline V gene. The V gene end was trimmed by 3 bases and the J gene end by 7 bases; junction bases not matched to a gene: 6. CDR3 length equals 15 residues. In nucleotides, the CDR3 is TGCGCCAGCAGCTGGGACAGGGGGTGGGGGAATGAGCAGTTCTTC. Protein: CASSWDRGWGNEQFF.

V gene TRBV7-6 combines with J gene TRBJ2-1; D call uncertain. The CDR3 has 13 amino acids. CDR1 and CDR2 (germline): SGHVS, FNYEAQ. Trimming removed 10 bases from V and 0 bases from J, with 10 bases in between. The CDR3 DNA reads as TGTGCCATCCCAAAGAGCTCCTACAATGAGCAGTTCTTC. Protein product: CAIPKSSYNEQFF.

The chain joins TRBV30 to TRBJ2-3; 7 bases are shared with TRBD1. Germline assignment: CDR1 GTSNPN and CDR2 SVGIG (reference sequence). The V gene end was trimmed by 1 base and the J gene end by 5 bases; junction bases not matched to a gene: 6. The CDR3 runs to 14 residues. The CDR3 DNA reads TGTGCCTGGAGTGGGCACAGGGGAGTAGATACGCAGTATTTT. It yields the protein CAWSGHRGVDTQYF. The variable domain in full, completed from reference TRBV30 and TRBJ2-3, reads SQTIHQWPATLVQPVGSPLSLECTVEGTSNPNLYWYRQAAGRGLQLLFYSVGIGQISSEVPQNLSASRPQDRQFILSSKKLLLSDSGFYLCAWSGHRGVDTQYFGPGTRLTVL.

A few counts support this clone. This rearrangement joins TRBV10-3 to TRBJ1-1; 8 bases align to TRBD1. Germline V CDR1 and CDR2: ENHRY, SYGVKD. Germline trimming cut 6 bases from V and 1 base from J; bases unmatched to any gene: 4. The CDR3 length is 14 residues. The CDR3: CAIRPGQANTEAFF. The CDR3 nucleotides read TGTGCCATCAGACCGGGACAGGCGAACACTGAAGCTTTCTTT.

This clone was observed once. V is TRBV25-1 and J is TRBJ1-4; D might be TRBD1 (6 bases). The V and J ends lost 5 bases and 0 bases respectively, with 19 bases between them. Germline V gene lookup returns CDR1 MGHDK and CDR2 SYGVNS. There are 18 residues in the CDR3. The CDR3 sequence is CASSSLGQTVATNEKLFF. CDR3 bases: TGTGCCAGCAGTAGTCTAGGACAGACGGTAGCAACTAATGAAAAACTGTTTTTT. Full variable domain (outside the CDR3, taken from reference TRBV25-1 and TRBJ1-4): EADIYQTPRYLVIGTGKKITLECSQTMGHDKMYWYQQDPGMELHLIHYSYGVNSTEKGDLSSESTVSRIRTEHFPLTLESARPSHTSQYLCASSSLGQTVATNEKLFFGSGTQLSVL.

V gene TRBV18 combines with J gene TRBJ1-2; 9 bases map to TRBD1. CDR3 length equals 14 residues. Germline assignment: CDR1 KGHSH and CDR2 LQKENI. The V and J ends lost 5 bases and 7 bases, in that order; junction bases with no gene match: 8. The CDR3 coding sequence is TGTGCCAGCTCAGAACAGGGGGCGCAGCGTGGCTACACCTTC. Its translation is CASSEQGAQRGYTF.

This clone was seen a few times. The chain couples TRBV7-2 to TRBJ1-1; D is perhaps TRBD1 (5 bases). The CDR3 has 13 residues. Germline CDR1 is SGHTA and CDR2 is FQGNSA. The germline V and J ends were trimmed by 1 base and 4 bases, with 7 bases remaining between them. In DNA, the CDR3 is TGTGCCAGCAGCTTAGTCAGGGTCACTGAAGCTTTCTTT. Its protein is CASSLVRVTEAFF.

The V gene is TRBV18, the J gene TRBJ2-7; the D gene is possibly TRBD2 (6 bases). There are 17 residues in the CDR3. CDR1 and CDR2 (germline): KGHSH, LQKENI. V lost 2 bases to trimming and J lost 6 bases, with 23 bases between them. As DNA, the CDR3 is TGTGCCAGCTCACCAGCCCCCGGGACTGGAGACTCGCTCGAGCAGTACTTC. Its translation: CASSPAPGTGDSLEQYF.

In this sample, this clone turned up once. The rearrangement links TRBV6-1 to TRBJ2-5; 11 bases map to TRBD2. The V and J ends lost 4 bases and 3 bases, in that order; junction bases with no gene match: 4. CDR1 and CDR2 (germline): MNHNS, SASEGT. This CDR3 has 15 amino acids. The chain's CDR3 is CASSGLAGGEETQYF. In DNA form, the CDR3 reads TGTGCCAGCAGTGGCCTAGCGGGAGGTGAAGAGACCCAGTACTTC.

The chain uses TRBV2 and TRBJ2-3, with TRBD1 identical over 9 bases. Germline V gives CDR1 SNHLY, CDR2 FYNNEI. The CDR3 loop spans 14 amino acids. V was pared by 7 bases and J by 1 base, with 3 bases of the junction left unmatched. The CDR3 sequence is CASTRDRGTDTQYF. The DNA of the CDR3 is TGTGCCAGCACCCGGGACAGGGGCACAGATACGCAGTATTTT.

This sequence joins TRBV27 and TRBJ1-2, with no clear D. Germline values: CDR1 MNHEY, CDR2 SMNVEV (reference sequence). The V end was cut by 0 bases, the J end by 4 bases, with 12 bases between. The CDR3 is 15 amino acids. The CDR3 bases are TGTGCCAGCAGTTTATCCCTCTTTTCGGGCTATGGCTACACCTTC. It translates to CASSLSLFSGYGYTF.

V usage is TRBV20-1 and J usage is TRBJ2-1; D is unresolved. Germline-derived CDR1 and CDR2 are DFQATT and SNEGSKA (reference sequence). The CDR3 contains 11 residues. Trimming took 3 bases from V and 8 from J, leaving 8 bases between them. CDR3 loop: CSASLGDEQFF. In nucleotides, the CDR3 is TGCAGTGCTAGTCTCGGTGATGAGCAGTTCTTC.

The rearrangement joins TRBV10-3 to TRBJ2-2, with 11 bases aligning to TRBD2. The CDR3 has 20 amino acids. In germline, CDR1 is ENHRY, CDR2 SYGVKD. V lost 0 bases to trimming and J lost 0 bases; unmatched junction nucleotides: 9. The CDR3 loop is CAISESTTSGSLSNTGELFF. The CDR3 DNA is TGTGCCATCAGTGAGTCGACTACTAGCGGGAGTCTGTCGAACACCGGGGAGCTGTTTTTT.

The chain has TRBV2 and TRBJ2-1; tentative D call: TRBD2 (5 bases). CDR1 is SNHLY, CDR2 FYNNEI, per germline. V lost 4 bases and J 2 bases, leaving 15 bases between the germline ends. The CDR3 length is 16 residues. CDR3 bases: TGTGCCAGCAGTGGAATTGGGTCGGGAACCTACAATGAGCAGTTCTTC. Translation gives CASSGIGSGTYNEQFF.